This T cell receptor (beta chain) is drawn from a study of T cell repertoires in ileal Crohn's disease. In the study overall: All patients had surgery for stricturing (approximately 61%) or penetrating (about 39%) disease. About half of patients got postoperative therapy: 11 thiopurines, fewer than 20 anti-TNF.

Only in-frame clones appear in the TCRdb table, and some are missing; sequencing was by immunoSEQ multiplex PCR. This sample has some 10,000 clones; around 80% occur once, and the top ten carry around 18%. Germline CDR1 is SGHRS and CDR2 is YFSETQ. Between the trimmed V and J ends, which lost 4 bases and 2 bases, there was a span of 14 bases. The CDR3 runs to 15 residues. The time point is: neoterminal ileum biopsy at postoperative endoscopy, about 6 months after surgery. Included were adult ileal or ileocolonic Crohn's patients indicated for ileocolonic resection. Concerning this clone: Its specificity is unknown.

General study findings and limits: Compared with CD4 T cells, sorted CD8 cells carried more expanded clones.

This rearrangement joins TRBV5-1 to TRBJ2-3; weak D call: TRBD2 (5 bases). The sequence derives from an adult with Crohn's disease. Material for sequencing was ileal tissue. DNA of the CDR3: TGCGCCAGCAGCGGCGGGCGGACTTACACAGATACGCAGTATTTT. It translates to CASSGGRTYTDTQYF.